Detailed here is one T cell receptor (beta chain). In the authors' methods: Quantification of nucleated cells was approximated via reference gene primer amplification. Using immunoSEQ multiplex PCR, the repertoire was profiled, and TCRdb retains in-frame clones only, with some absent. V and J calls and clone size are those listed in that table; D and trimming were worked out from the DNA. This sample carries 55,000 to 60,000 clones, 76% of them seen once, and the ten largest clones take less than 25%. V shed 6 bases and J shed 3 bases, with 12 bases lying between them. Germline V gene sequence: CDR1 SGHAT, CDR2 FQNNGV. The CDR3 is 15 residues long. The entry originates in a study of blood T cell repertoires in COVID-19. Whole-study context: Spain, Italy and the United States supplied samples that represented acute and convalescent COVID-19. Nucleic acid was either cDNA or gDNA, and it came from T cells, B-cell-depleted T cells, or PBMCs.

The TCR originated in a man in his fifties with active or convalescent COVID-19. This chain uses TRBV11-2 with TRBJ1-6, with a tentative D call TRBD1 (6 bases). Sample: peripheral blood. CDR3 protein: CASSFGQLYNSPLHF. The CDR3 region has the DNA TGTGCCAGCAGTTTCGGACAGCTCTATAATTCACCCCTCCACTTT.